Following are 25 T cell receptor beta chains from one sample sequenced in a study of blood T cell repertoires in COVID-19. The table came from immunoSEQ multiplex PCR; TCRdb's copy has only in-frame clones and leaves some out. This sample has roughly 200,000 clones, with under 90% found just once. What was sequenced was peripheral blood. Receptors were obtained from a man at least 80 years old with acute or convalescent COVID-19.

This rearrangement joins TRBV7-2 to TRBJ1-5, with D uncertain. V was pared by 1 base and J by 2 bases, with 9 bases between. The CDR3 has 15 residues. The germline gives CDR1 SGHTA, CDR2 FQGNSA. CDR3 nucleotide sequence: TGTGCCAGCAGCTTAGGAGGGTCAGGCAATCAGCCCCAGCATTTT. Residues: CASSLGGSGNQPQHF.

The gene calls are TRBV21-1 and TRBJ2-7; TRBD1 reflects the table's D call only, with no check against the DNA. TRBV21-1 is a recognized pseudogene. CDR3 size: 14 residues. CDR3 coding DNA: TGTGCCAGCACCCTCGACAGGGAAGGCCCCGAGCAGTACGTC. It specifies CASTLDREGPEQYV.

This clone was seen only once. The V call is TRBV30, the J call TRBJ1-1; D remains unclear. V lost 1 base and J lost 1, with 7 bases in between. Germline CDR1 and CDR2: GTSNPN and SVGIG (reference sequence). The CDR3 consists of 13 residues. DNA of the CDR3: TGTGCCTGGAGTGGGTACGGGAACACTGAAGCTTTCTTT. This encodes CAWSGYGNTEAFF. The full variable domain, its missing parts supplied by reference TRBV30 and TRBJ1-1, is SQTIHQWPATLVQPVGSPLSLECTVEGTSNPNLYWYRQAAGRGLQLLFYSVGIGQISSEVPQNLSASRPQDRQFILSSKKLLLSDSGFYLCAWSGYGNTEAFFGQGTRLTVV.

This clone was detected many times. This CDR3 is also generated by other DNA sequences in the sample. The V gene is TRBV5-1, the J gene TRBJ2-3, with 9 bases lining up with TRBD1. The germline V gene encodes CDR1 SGHRS and CDR2 YFSETQ. The junction had 3 bases not matched to a gene; V was cut back by 4 bases and J by 3 bases. The CDR3 is 14 amino acids. The CDR3 coding sequence is TGCGCCAGCAGCCCGGGACAGGGAACAGATACGCAGTATTTT. This encodes CASSPGQGTDTQYF. The full variable domain, in which reference TRBV5-1 and TRBJ2-3 provide the parts outside the CDR3, is KAGVTQTPRYLIKTRGQQVTLSCSPISGHRSVSWYQQTPGQGLQFLFEYFSETQRNKGNFPGRFSGRQFSNSRSEMNVSTLELGDSALYLCASSPGQGTDTQYFGPGTRLTVL.

This sequence joins TRBV16 and TRBJ1-1; 12 bases are shared with TRBD1. Per germline, CDR1 KGHSY and CDR2 FQNENV. This CDR3 spans 14 amino acids. J gave up 4 bases and V 8 bases, and 5 bases lay outside the gene matches. CDR3: CASRRDRGLTEAFF. Written as DNA, the CDR3 is TGTGCCAGCCGACGGGACAGGGGGCTCACTGAAGCTTTCTTT.

This rearrangement joins TRBV6-4 to TRBJ2-2; 9 bases are a match to TRBD2. V dropped 6 bases and J dropped 5; count of bases not matched to a gene: 4. The CDR3 runs to 14 residues. Germline lookup yields CDR1 MRHNA and CDR2 SNTAGT. The CDR3 region is CASRIAGETGELFF. DNA for the CDR3: TGTGCCAGCAGGATAGCGGGAGAAACCGGGGAGCTGTTTTTT.

J is TRBJ2-2 and V is TRBV7-9; 10 bases match TRBD2. With V trimmed by 4 bases and J by 4 bases, 3 bases remained unmatched. Per the germline V gene, CDR1 is SEHNR and CDR2 is FQNEAQ (reference sequence). This CDR3 comprises 15 residues. CDR3: CASSWIAGGTGELFF. CDR3 DNA sequence: TGTGCCAGCAGCTGGATAGCGGGAGGCACCGGGGAGCTGTTTTTT.

The chain is built from TRBV21-1 and TRBJ2-4; the D segment call TRBD1 is taken from the table without a DNA check. TRBV21-1 is a documented pseudogene. The CDR3 is 18 amino acids. This CDR3 reads CASSKVGPGQLTKNIQYF. CDR3 DNA sequence: TGTGCCAGCAGCAAAGTTGGACCGGGACAGCTAACCAAAAACATTCAGTACTTC.

The V call is TRBV2, the J call TRBJ2-1, with 9 bases fitting TRBD1. Germline V gene lookup returns CDR1 SNHLY and CDR2 FYNNEI. The CDR3 has 14 amino acids. The V gene end was trimmed by 5 bases and the J gene end by 5 bases; junction bases not matched to a gene: 4. CDR3 protein: CASSRDRVNNEQFF. CDR3 bases: TGTGCCAGCAGTAGGGACAGGGTCAACAATGAGCAGTTCTTC.

The genes are TRBV6-5 and TRBJ2-5; the match to TRBD2 covers 7 bases. Germline V gene sequence: CDR1 MNHEY, CDR2 SVGAGI. CDR3 length: 14 amino acids. Unmatched junction bases numbered 10, after V lost 8 bases and J lost 4 bases. For the CDR3, the DNA is TGTGCCAGCTATTCTGGTGGGGGGGGAGAGACCCAGTACTTC. It encodes CASYSGGGGETQYF.

The genes are TRBV7-2 and TRBJ2-5; D remains unclear. Between the trimmed V and J ends, which lost 1 base and 4 bases, there was a span of 7 bases. The CDR3 runs to 13 residues. Germline CDR1 SGHTA, CDR2 FQGNSA. CDR3 sequence: CASSLVYLETQYF. The CDR3 coding sequence is TGTGCCAGCAGCTTAGTGTACTTAGAGACCCAGTACTTC.

This chain joins TRBV18 and TRBJ2-7; perhaps TRBD1 as D (6 bases). The CDR3 loop spans 17 amino acids. Germline assignment: CDR1 KGHSH and CDR2 LQKENI. Trimming pared 3 bases from V and 3 bases from J, leaving 21 bases between. This CDR3 is CASSPFFIGAGDYEQYF. In DNA, the CDR3 is TGTGCCAGCTCACCGTTCTTTATCGGGGCAGGGGACTACGAGCAGTACTTC.

V is TRBV9 and J is TRBJ2-7; TRBD1 aligns across 12 bases. CDR3 length equals 17 residues. Germline CDR1 SGDLS, CDR2 YYNGEE. The J segment lost 0 bases and the V segment lost 4 bases, leaving 8 bases of the junction unmatched. CDR3 coding DNA: TGTGCCAGCAGCCCCGAGGGACAGGGGGCTCACTCCTACGAGCAGTACTTC. Translated: CASSPEGQGAHSYEQYF.

V gene TRBV9 combines with J gene TRBJ2-7; the match to TRBD1 covers 8 bases. This CDR3 is built from 13 residues. The V segment lost 3 bases and the J segment 7 bases; nucleotides outside the gene matches: 6. CDR1 and CDR2 (germline): SGDLS, YYNGEE. The CDR3 nucleotides are TGTGCCAGCAGCGAGACAGGGGCTACGGAGCAGTACGTC. Its protein product is CASSETGATEQYV.

The J gene is TRBJ2-5, the V gene TRBV3-1 (or the pseudogene TRBV3-2); D is unclear. Between the trimmed V and J ends, which lost 0 bases and 0 bases, there was a span of 8 bases. The CDR3 sequence is 15 residues long. Germline assignment: CDR1 LGHDT and CDR2 YNNKEL (reference sequence). The CDR3 loop is CASSQEWANQETQYF. In DNA, the CDR3 is TGTGCCAGCAGCCAAGAATGGGCGAACCAAGAGACCCAGTACTTC.

The gene calls are TRBV5-1 and TRBJ2-2; D gene ambiguous. From germline, CDR1 is SGHRS and CDR2 YFSETQ. There are 14 residues in the CDR3. V lost 4 bases, J lost 5 bases, and 12 bases lay in between. CDR3 sequence (DNA): TGCGCCAGCAGCGGCATGTCTTTAACCGGGGAGCTGTTTTTT. Its protein is CASSGMSLTGELFF.

The chain joins TRBV5-1 to TRBJ2-1, with 7 bases identical to TRBD2. The germline V gene encodes CDR1 SGHRS and CDR2 YFSETQ. The V and J ends lost 1 base and 9 bases, in that order; junction bases with no gene match: 10. The CDR3 spans 15 residues. The CDR3 nucleotides are TGCGCCAGCAGCTTGAGCGCGGGAGCCACCGTTGAGCAGTTCTTC. Residues: CASSLSAGATVEQFF. The complete variable domain, with remaining parts taken from reference TRBV5-1 and TRBJ2-1, reads KAGVTQTPRYLIKTRGQQVTLSCSPISGHRSVSWYQQTPGQGLQFLFEYFSETQRNKGNFPGRFSGRQFSNSRSEMNVSTLELGDSALYLCASSLSAGATVEQFFGPGTRLTVL.

The rearrangement uses TRBV27 and TRBJ2-7; D call uncertain. The V end was cut by 1 base, the J end by 5 bases, with 9 bases between. Germline V gene lookup returns CDR1 MNHEY and CDR2 SMNVEV (reference sequence). This CDR3 is 13 amino acids long. CDR3 in amino acids: CASSLYGRNEQYF. The CDR3 DNA follows: TGTGCCAGCAGTTTATATGGCAGGAACGAGCAGTACTTC.

The rearrangement uses TRBV24-1 and TRBJ2-3, with 11 bases matching TRBD2. Germline V gene sequence: CDR1 KGHDR, CDR2 SFDVKD. CDR3 size: 18 residues. Losses at the gene ends were 2 bases for V and 4 bases for J; bases not matched to a gene: 10. CDR3 in amino acids: CATSDSRASGRLADTQYF. CDR3 sequence (DNA): TGTGCCACCAGTGATTCCAGGGCTAGCGGGAGGTTAGCAGATACGCAGTATTTT.

To note about this clone: The sample holds other DNA sequences that translate to the same CDR3. V gene TRBV7-9 combines with J gene TRBJ2-5; D might be TRBD1 (7 bases). With 0 bases removed from V and 4 bases from J, the gap between germline ends came to 9 bases. Germline values: CDR1 SEHNR, CDR2 FQNEAQ (reference sequence). The CDR3 has 14 residues. CDR3 sequence: CASSLAQGGETQYF. DNA for the CDR3: TGTGCCAGCAGCTTAGCGCAGGGGGGAGAGACCCAGTACTTC.

The chain carries TRBV6-6 and TRBJ1-2; the D gene is possibly TRBD1 (5 bases). Germline CDR1 is MNHNY and CDR2 is SVGAGI (reference sequence). The CDR3 has 16 residues. Trimming shortened V by 8 bases and J by 8 bases, and 27 bases separated the two germline ends. CDR3 sequence reads: CASEGTDGTRFQGYTF. The CDR3 nucleotides read TGTGCCAGCGAAGGGACGGACGGGACTAGATTCCAGGGCTACACCTTC.

J is TRBJ1-5 and V is TRBV11-2; 7 bases agree with TRBD1. After removal of 1 base from V and 4 bases from J, the junction contained 4 bases not matched to a gene. The CDR3 is 15 residues long. CDR1 and CDR2 from the germline V gene are SGHAT and FQNNGV. This chain's CDR3 is CASSLGGTANQPQHF. CDR3 DNA: TGTGCCAGCAGCTTAGGGGGGACAGCAAATCAGCCCCAGCATTTT.

The count of this clone is one. This chain uses TRBV2 with TRBJ2-5, with TRBD2 matching over 10 bases. J lost 0 bases, V lost 8 bases, and 3 bases had no gene match. Germline-derived CDR1 and CDR2 are SNHLY and FYNNEI. The CDR3 length is 14 residues. The CDR3 reads CASGGLAHQETQYF. The CDR3 DNA sequence: TGTGCCAGCGGGGGACTAGCGCACCAAGAGACCCAGTACTTC.

Of note for this clone: The identical CDR3 is also encoded by other nucleotide sequences in the sample. CDR3 DNA: TGTGCCAGTAAAGATGGGCAGGGGGCCGGGGAGCTGTTTTTT. This sequence encodes CASKDGQGAGELFF. The chain has TRBV19 and TRBJ2-2; the match to TRBD1 covers 7 bases. The CDR3 runs to 14 residues. CDR1 is LNHDA, CDR2 SQIVND, per germline (reference sequence). V lost 7 bases to trimming and J lost 6 bases; unmatched junction nucleotides: 8.

This chain uses TRBV10-3 with TRBJ1-2; TRBD1 aligns across 9 bases. Germline lookup yields CDR1 ENHRY and CDR2 SYGVKD. Unmatched junction bases numbered 5, after V lost 0 bases and J lost 6 bases. This CDR3 has 15 amino acids. DNA of the CDR3: TGTGCCATCAGTGAGTCGAAACAGGGGGCCCATGGCTACACCTTC. This encodes CAISESKQGAHGYTF.